This T cell receptor beta chain was identified during a study of lymphopenia after photon versus proton radiotherapy. Findings and caveats of the study: Proton therapy kept repertoires fairly stable, unlike photons, which gained effector/memory cells. In patients who died, overall survival fell as post-nadir TCR diversity dropped more.

Assay: immunoSEQ multiplex PCR; the TCRdb copy retains only in-frame clones and omits some. In the table there are roughly 30,000 clones, about four fifths of which are singletons. The V and J ends lost 0 bases and 5 bases respectively, with 13 bases between them. From germline, CDR1 is MNHEY and CDR2 SVGAGI. The CDR3 loop spans 15 amino acids. About this clone itself: Its cognate antigen is unknown.

This clonotype was obtained from a man between 45 and 60 years old with gastric cancer. V and J are TRBV6-5 and TRBJ1-2, with a possible D match to TRBD1 (6 bases). The sample here was peripheral blood, taken from a patient treated with photon-based radiotherapy. CDR3 region: CASSYSGGQTYGYTF. The CDR3 DNA sequence: TGTGCCAGCAGTTACTCAGGCGGACAGACGTATGGCTACACCTTC.